Listed here are 25 T cell receptor beta chains from one sample, sequenced in a study of blood T cell repertoires in COVID-19. The repertoire was sequenced with immunoSEQ multiplex PCR; TCRdb's copy has only in-frame clones and lacks some. This table has 90,000 to 120,000 clones, roughly nine tenths appearing once. The specimen was peripheral blood. These TCRs come from a middle-aged man with active or convalescent COVID-19.

This clone was detected once. This rearrangement joins TRBV14 to TRBJ2-4; possibly TRBD2 for D (6 bases). The CDR3 has 17 amino acids. Trimming took 4 bases from V and 0 from J, leaving 16 bases between them. Per germline, CDR1 SGHDN and CDR2 FVKESK. The CDR3 DNA reads TGTGCCAGCAGCCCCGGGGCCGCGGGATTAGCCAAAAACATTCAGTACTTC. It specifies CASSPGAAGLAKNIQYF.

The rearrangement joins TRBV2 to TRBJ2-7; D not certain. Germline CDR1 is SNHLY and CDR2 is FYNNEI. The CDR3 runs to 11 residues. Between the trimmed V and J ends, which lost 8 bases and 6 bases, there was a span of 11 bases. CDR3 protein: CASGPLAEQYF. Here the CDR3 DNA reads TGTGCCAGCGGGCCTCTCGCCGAGCAGTACTTC.

The DNA of the CDR3 is TGCGCCAGCAGTAGCGGGAGATATAACACCGGGGAGCTGTTTTTT. It is translated as CASSSGRYNTGELFF. J is TRBJ2-2 and V is TRBV4-3; TRBD2 matches 9 bases. This CDR3 contains 15 residues. V lost 6 bases, J lost 2 bases, and 4 bases stayed unmatched. Germline CDR1 reads LGHNA; CDR2 reads YSLEER.

The chain has TRBV4-3 and TRBJ2-7, with 16 bases aligning to TRBD2. The V and J ends lost 4 bases and 4 bases, in that order; junction bases with no gene match: 7. The CDR3 loop spans 17 amino acids. Germline lookup yields CDR1 LGHNA and CDR2 YSLEER. The CDR3 region is CASSLGTSGRGLYEQYF. CDR3 DNA: TGCGCCAGCAGCCTCGGGACTAGCGGGAGGGGGTTATACGAGCAGTACTTC.

The genes are TRBV9 and TRBJ2-7; TRBD2 matches 8 bases. Germline CDR1 SGDLS, CDR2 YYNGEE. V was pared by 1 base and J by 4 bases, with 10 bases of the junction left unmatched. The CDR3 is 16 amino acids. The CDR3 DNA reads as TGTGCCAGCAGCGTAATCGCGAATAGCGGGATTTACGAGCAGTACTTC. Amino acid sequence: CASSVIANSGIYEQYF.

The chain uses TRBV28 and TRBJ1-5, with a possible D match to TRBD1 (6 bases). The CDR3 is 14 amino acids. V gave up 7 bases and J gave up 6 bases, with 16 bases separating them. Germline V gene sequence: CDR1 MDHEN, CDR2 SYDVKM. CDR3 DNA sequence: TGTGCCAGCACCCCGAGGGGGTGGGTTCAGCCCCAGCATTTT. Its protein is CASTPRGWVQPQHF.

The chain carries TRBV7-8 and TRBJ1-2; a possible D gene is TRBD1 (6 bases). The germline V gene encodes CDR1 SGHVS and CDR2 FQNEAQ. V gave up 8 bases and J gave up 4 bases, with 14 bases separating them. The CDR3 is 13 amino acids. CDR3 protein: CASGGGLGYGYTF. The CDR3 coding sequence is TGTGCCAGCGGGGGGGGGCTTGGCTATGGCTACACCTTC. Combining the CDR3 with reference TRBV7-8 and TRBJ1-2 gives the whole variable domain GAGVSQSPRYKVAKRGQDVALRCDPISGHVSLFWYQQALGQGPEFLTYFQNEAQLDKSGLPSDRFFAERPEGSVSTLKIQRTQQEDSAVYLCASGGGLGYGYTFGSGTRLTVV.

The J gene is TRBJ1-6, the V gene TRBV4-2; tentative D call: TRBD1 (5 bases). The germline CDR1 and CDR2 sequences are LGHNA and YNFKEQ. The length of the CDR3 is 19 residues. The ends were cut back, 3 bases at V and 5 bases at J, with 23 bases in the middle. For the CDR3, the DNA is TGTGCCAGCAGCCAGACCATGTTCGGGGGGACTCGAAATAATTCACCCCTCCACTTT. Protein product: CASSQTMFGGTRNNSPLHF.

This rearrangement joins TRBV28 to TRBJ2-7, with 9 bases that match TRBD1. Trimming removed 4 bases from V and 2 bases from J; junction bases left unmatched: 6. The CDR3 is 15 residues long. Germline-derived CDR1 and CDR2 are MDHEN and SYDVKM. CDR3 region: CASSSLGTGPYEQYF. DNA of the CDR3: TGTGCCAGCAGTTCCCTAGGGACAGGGCCCTACGAGCAGTACTTC.

V usage is TRBV6-5 and J usage is TRBJ2-2, with TRBD2 matching over 7 bases. Germline CDR1 is MNHEY and CDR2 is SVGAGI. This CDR3 region has 16 residues. J gave up 7 bases and V 0 bases, and 8 bases lay outside the gene matches. For the CDR3, the DNA is TGTGCCAGCAGTTACTCAGGGAGGGTCCCTGGCGGGGAGCTGTTTTTT. It encodes CASSYSGRVPGGELFF.

The chain links TRBV28 to TRBJ2-2; possible D gene TRBD2, 6 bases. The CDR3 has 15 residues. Germline V gives CDR1 MDHEN, CDR2 SYDVKM. V was cut by 6 bases and J by 1 base, with 12 bases left in between. The CDR3 reads CASSPAGGNTGELFF. The DNA for the CDR3 is TGTGCCAGCAGCCCCGCCGGGGGGAACACCGGGGAGCTGTTTTTT.

This clone occurred a few times. The V and J genes are TRBV5-4 and TRBJ1-6, with D perhaps TRBD1 (5 bases). The germline V gene has CDR1 SGHNT and CDR2 YYREEE (reference sequence). CDR3 size: 15 residues. The V end lost 0 bases, the J end lost 14 bases, and 18 bases lay between the germline ends. The CDR3 loop is CASSLATGAIMTLHF. The CDR3 DNA follows: TGTGCCAGCAGCTTGGCTACAGGCGCTATTATGACCCTCCACTTT.

The J gene is TRBJ1-3, the V gene TRBV4-3, with D perhaps matching TRBD1 (5 bases). Trimming took off 1 base at V and 2 bases at J, with 12 bases between the two ends. The CDR3 spans 16 residues. CDR1 LGHNA and CDR2 YSLEER come from the germline V gene. CDR3 protein: CASSQGYPRAGNTIYF. CDR3 nucleotide sequence: TGCGCCAGCAGCCAAGGGTATCCCAGGGCTGGAAACACCATATATTTT.

The chain uses TRBV5-6 and TRBJ2-7, with D perhaps TRBD2 (6 bases). This CDR3 is 15 amino acids long. Germline V CDR1 and CDR2: SGHDT, YYEEEE. V dropped 1 base and J dropped 0 bases, with 11 bases sitting between them. CDR3 in amino acids: CASSLRLADSYEQYF. The DNA for the CDR3 is TGTGCCAGCAGCTTGAGGTTAGCGGACTCCTACGAGCAGTACTTC.

The CDR3 protein is CASRRIAGGSYNEQFF. For the CDR3, the DNA is TGTGCCAGCAGACGAATAGCGGGAGGTAGTTACAATGAGCAGTTCTTC. The rearrangement links TRBV27 to TRBJ2-1, with 10 positions matching TRBD2. Looked up from germline, CDR1 is MNHEY and CDR2 is SMNVEV (reference sequence). V trimming: 6 bases; J trimming: 4 bases; junction bases outside the gene matches: 9. CDR3 size: 16 residues.

The chain recombines TRBV11-2 with TRBJ1-2; no reliable D call. Germline CDR1 is SGHAT and CDR2 is FQNNGV. The CDR3 is made up of 12 amino acids. Trimming left V 0 bases short and J 11 bases short, with 10 bases between. CDR3 sequence reads: CASSLDHLVYTF. For the CDR3, the DNA is TGTGCCAGCAGCTTAGATCATCTAGTATACACCTTC.

The chain combines TRBV5-1 with TRBJ1-3; 7 bases line up with TRBD1. The CDR3 contains 19 residues. V was clipped by 4 bases and J by 0 bases; unmatched bases: 16. CDR1 and CDR2 from the germline V gene are SGHRS and YFSETQ. CDR3 residues: CASSGDGTDQYFSGNTIYF. The CDR3 DNA reads as TGCGCCAGCAGCGGGGACGGGACAGACCAGTATTTCTCTGGAAACACCATATATTTT.

The genes are TRBV28 and TRBJ2-7; TRBD2 aligns across 9 bases. Trimming at V came to 6 bases and at J to 3 bases, leaving 6 bases not matched to a gene. CDR1 is MDHEN, CDR2 SYDVKM, per germline. The CDR3 is made up of 14 amino acids. The CDR3 loop is CASRGLAGFYEQYF. As DNA, the CDR3 is TGTGCCAGCAGAGGGCTAGCGGGGTTCTACGAGCAGTACTTC.

This clone was detected a few times. The V call is TRBV6-6, the J call TRBJ2-7; 10 nucleotides line up with TRBD1. Germline CDR1 reads MNHNY; CDR2 reads SVGAGI (reference sequence). The CDR3 totals 13 residues. J was trimmed by 7 bases and V by 6 bases; bases with no gene match: 6. CDR3 coding DNA: TGTGCCAGCAGGACGGGACAGGGGCGGGAGCAGTACTTC. The encoded protein is CASRTGQGREQYF.

The chain couples TRBV2 to TRBJ1-4; maybe TRBD1 (5 bases). The V gene lost 7 bases and the J gene lost 0 bases, with 12 bases spanning the gap. The CDR3 loop spans 15 amino acids. The germline gives CDR1 SNHLY, CDR2 FYNNEI. Here the CDR3 DNA reads TGTGCCAGCACGGGGGGGTTTTCAACTAATGAAAAACTGTTTTTT. Protein sequence: CASTGGFSTNEKLFF.

The chain is built from TRBV28 and TRBJ2-7, with 9 positions matching TRBD1. The CDR3 consists of 14 residues. J gave up 1 base and V 2 bases, and 0 bases lay outside the gene matches. The germline V gene has CDR1 MDHEN and CDR2 SYDVKM. For the CDR3, the DNA is TGTGCCAGCAGTTTAGGGACAGGGTCCTACGAGCAGTACTTC. Translating it yields CASSLGTGSYEQYF.

V is TRBV27 and J is TRBJ1-1, with 8 bases fitting TRBD1. J gave up 1 base and V 6 bases, and 1 base lay outside the gene matches. This CDR3 comprises 13 residues. In germline, CDR1 is MNHEY, CDR2 SMNVEV (reference sequence). This chain's CDR3 is CASRGQANTEAFF. For the CDR3, the DNA is TGTGCCAGCAGGGGACAGGCGAACACTGAAGCTTTCTTT.

This chain joins TRBV7-8 and TRBJ1-5, with 8 bases that match TRBD1. CDR3 length: 16 residues. After removal of 5 bases from V and 1 base from J, the junction contained 7 bases not matched to a gene. Germline lookup yields CDR1 SGHVS and CDR2 FQNEAQ. The chain's CDR3 is CASSPPGTGSNQPQHF. CDR3 nucleotides: TGTGCCAGCAGCCCCCCCGGGACAGGAAGCAATCAGCCCCAGCATTTT.

The chain has TRBV10-3 and TRBJ2-1; D gene uncertain. Trimming took off 2 bases at V and 4 bases at J, with 15 bases between the two ends. The CDR3 contains 16 residues. The germline V gene encodes CDR1 ENHRY and CDR2 SYGVKD. The CDR3 loop is CAISEGGGRRYNEQFF. The CDR3 nucleotides are TGTGCCATCAGTGAGGGCGGCGGCCGACGATACAATGAGCAGTTCTTC.

This chain joins TRBV7-2 and TRBJ1-5; 8 bases agree with TRBD1. The CDR3 loop spans 15 amino acids. The V gene end was trimmed by 4 bases and the J gene end by 1 base; junction bases not matched to a gene: 3. The germline CDR1 and CDR2 sequences are SGHTA and FQGNSA. CDR3 residues: CASSSQGASNQPQHF. Written as DNA, the CDR3 is TGTGCCAGCAGCTCTCAGGGGGCGAGCAATCAGCCCCAGCATTTT.